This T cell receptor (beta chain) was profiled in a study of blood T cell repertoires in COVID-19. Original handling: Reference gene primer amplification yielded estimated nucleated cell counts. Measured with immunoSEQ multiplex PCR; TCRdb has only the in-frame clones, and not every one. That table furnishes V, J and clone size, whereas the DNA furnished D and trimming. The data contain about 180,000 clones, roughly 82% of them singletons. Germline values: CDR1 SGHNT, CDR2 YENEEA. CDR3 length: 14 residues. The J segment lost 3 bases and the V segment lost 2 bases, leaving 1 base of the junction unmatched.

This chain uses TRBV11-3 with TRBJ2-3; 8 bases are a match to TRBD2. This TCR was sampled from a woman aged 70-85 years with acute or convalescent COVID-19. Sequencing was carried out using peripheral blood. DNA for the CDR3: TGTGCCAGCAGCTTATCGGGGGGGACAGATACGCAGTATTTT. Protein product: CASSLSGGTDTQYF.